This paragraph covers one TCR beta chain sequence. Its antigen is not identified. The sample comes from a study of T cells in localized non-small cell lung cancer. Regarding the study as a whole: Median approximately 50 top-100 tumor clones were shared with paired adjacent lung. Longer overall survival accompanied higher blood T cell density.

Germline values: CDR1 SGHNT, CDR2 YENEEA. The V end lost 2 bases, the J end lost 6 bases, and 8 bases lay between the germline ends. The CDR3 is made up of 13 amino acids. The table came from immunoSEQ multiplex PCR; TCRdb's copy has only in-frame clones and leaves some out. This table has about 25,000 clones, roughly 90% appearing once. This rearrangement joins TRBV11-3 to TRBJ2-1; D ambiguous. The source was peripheral blood, collected before any cancer treatment. The clonotype originates from a woman aged 40-75 years with stage I lung adenocarcinoma. CDR3 amino acids: CASSLLSGNEQFF. CDR3 nucleotide sequence: TGTGCCAGCAGCTTATTGTCGGGCAATGAGCAGTTCTTC.